Sequencing of this T cell receptor (beta chain) was carried out in a study of blood T cell repertoires in COVID-19. Here immunoSEQ multiplex PCR was the method, and the copy in TCRdb shows in-frame clones only, minus some. Of 150,000 to 200,000 clones in the sample, roughly 88% were seen once. The clonotype originates from a woman aged 18-30 years who had recovered from COVID-19. The sequenced sample was PBMCs or T cells enriched from blood (not recorded which).

CDR3 DNA: TGTGCCAGCAGTGACACAGGGGGCAATCAGCCCCAGCATTTT. Its protein product is CASSDTGGNQPQHF. The genes are TRBV6-1 and TRBJ1-5; 7 bases map to TRBD1. V dropped 3 bases and J dropped 2; count of bases not matched to a gene: 1. Germline V gene sequence: CDR1 MNHNS, CDR2 SASEGT. The CDR3 totals 14 residues.